This is a list of T cell receptor beta chains from one sample in a study of blood T cell repertoires in COVID-19. Clones were sequenced by immunoSEQ multiplex PCR, and TCRdb holds only the in-frame ones, with some missing. Here the sample spans some 24,000 clones, less than 90% being singletons. Sequenced: peripheral blood. The source is an older man with COVID-19, enrolled during active disease. The CDR3 runs from the conserved cysteine through the conserved F or W. Each record gives: V gene, J gene, CDR3 protein.

V: TRBV19; J: TRBJ1-2; CDR3: CASSIAGGGYGYTF
V: TRBV6-5; J: TRBJ2-5; CDR3: CASRLAGKTQYF
V: TRBV7-9; J: TRBJ2-1; CDR3: CASSFLADSYNEQFF
V: TRBV7-9; J: TRBJ2-3; CDR3: CASSLVGGRGTDTQYF
V: TRBV6-4; J: TRBJ1-1; CDR3: CASSETGADEAFF
V: TRBV19; J: TRBJ2-3; CDR3: CASSIVGRDTDTQYF
V: TRBV5-1; J: TRBJ2-5; CDR3: CASSLEGIQETQYF
V: TRBV19; J: TRBJ1-5; CDR3: CASKGVASAPQHF
V: TRBV13; J: TRBJ2-5; CDR3: CASSFRGETQYF
V: TRBV18; J: TRBJ2-7; CDR3: CASSPSRSGTGGSYEQYF
V: TRBV30; J: TRBJ1-5; CDR3: CAWSGAGANQPQHF
V: TRBV5-8; J: TRBJ1-2; CDR3: CASSQYYGYTF
V: TRBV10-3; J: TRBJ2-7; CDR3: CATLDSVYEQYF
V: TRBV4-1; J: TRBJ1-2; CDR3: CASSQAGVNGYTF
V: TRBV11-2; J: TRBJ2-5; CDR3: CASSSVFPSSSETQYF
V: TRBV11-2; J: TRBJ1-1; CDR3: CASSLGPLGEAFF
V: TRBV3-1/TRBV3-2; J: TRBJ2-1; CDR3: CASKRSRHRDYNEQFF
V: TRBV5-1; J: TRBJ1-6; CDR3: CASSLAFGQGDSPLHF
V: TRBV5-1; J: TRBJ2-7; CDR3: CASSAPGQGKDEQYF
V: TRBV7-9; J: TRBJ2-1; CDR3: CASSLAHGGLGEQFF
V: TRBV18; J: TRBJ1-1; CDR3: CASSAKEPGEAFF
V: TRBV27; J: TRBJ2-2; CDR3: CASRAQGMVSGELFF
V: TRBV5-1; J: TRBJ2-3; CDR3: CASSHFPSSYTDTQYF